This TCR beta chain was obtained from a study of T cell repertoires in cytomegalovirus infection. Turning to the study itself: The public TCR beta signatures pointed to both CMV infection and matching HLA type.

Points on this clonotype: What it recognizes is unknown.

TCRdb passed the reads through MiXCR, listing each CDR3 protein once. This table holds about 530,000 distinct CDR3 sequences, about 26% found once. The study's findings and limits: The ex vivo response was dominated by HLA-C-restricted CMV-specific TCR beta clonotypes. Totalled public TCR beta family frequency picked out people who carried CMV plus the relevant HLA.

The CDR3 has 17 amino acids. The germline gives CDR1 MGHRA, CDR2 YSYEKL. Between the trimmed V and J ends, which lost 4 bases and 3 bases, there was a span of 19 bases. The rearrangement joins TRBV4-1 to TRBJ2-1, with D possibly called TRBD1 or TRBD2 (6 bases each). The TCR originated in a human donor in good health (CMV status not recorded). Some clones in this sample may be carry-over from other donors' samples. Sequencing was carried out using PBMCs. CDR3 amino acids: CASSPSLGGRIYNEQFF. CDR3 DNA: TGCGCCAGCAGCCCATCCCTAGGGGGGAGAATCTACAATGAGCAGTTCTTC.